Presented here are 10 T cell receptor beta chains from one specimen sequenced in a study of blood T cell repertoires in COVID-19. The protocol was immunoSEQ multiplex PCR, while the TCRdb copy is restricted to in-frame clones and leaves out a portion. The sample lists fewer than 250,000 clones, 80% to 95% occurring once. The sequenced sample was peripheral blood. All receptors derive from a man aged 55 to 70 with COVID-19, enrolled during active disease.

This chain links TRBV4-2 with TRBJ2-7; 11 positions match TRBD2. J gave up 2 bases and V 1 base, and 10 bases lay outside the gene matches. Germline V CDR1 and CDR2: LGHNA, YNFKEQ. This CDR3 region has 18 residues. CDR3 sequence: CASSQGVIAGGPPYEQYF. CDR3 sequence (DNA): TGTGCCAGCAGCCAAGGAGTTATAGCGGGAGGGCCGCCCTACGAGCAGTACTTC.

The chain joins TRBV18 to TRBJ2-3; 7 nucleotides agree with TRBD1. CDR3 length: 16 amino acids. Looked up from germline, CDR1 is KGHSH and CDR2 is LQKENI. The V and J ends lost 0 bases and 2 bases, in that order; junction bases with no gene match: 5. The CDR3 DNA reads as TGTGCCAGCTCACCACCTCGACAGGGAGTCACAGATACGCAGTATTTT. Its translation is CASSPPRQGVTDTQYF.

CDR3: CASSRQNSPLHF. The CDR3, as DNA: TGTGCCAGCAGCCGACAGAATTCACCCCTCCACTTT. The genes are TRBV12-3 or TRBV12-4 and TRBJ1-6; perhaps TRBD1 as D (5 bases). V lost 6 bases to trimming and J lost 7 bases, with 7 bases between them. This CDR3 is 12 amino acids long.

The rearrangement links TRBV3-1 (or the pseudogene TRBV3-2) to TRBJ1-2; unclear D gene. V shed 7 bases and J shed 4 bases, with 16 bases lying between them. Germline values: CDR1 LGHDT, CDR2 YNNKEL (reference sequence). The CDR3 is 14 amino acids. Here the CDR3 reads CASTMSTGSYGYTF. The CDR3 DNA is TGTGCCAGCACCATGTCGACGGGGAGCTATGGCTACACCTTC.

A note on this clone: In the same sample, other DNA sequences code for this CDR3. This chain links TRBV19 with TRBJ1-2, with TRBD1 identical over 10 bases. The CDR3 length is 13 residues. The V gene end was trimmed by 9 bases and the J gene end by 2 bases; junction bases not matched to a gene: 3. Germline V gives CDR1 LNHDA, CDR2 SQIVND (reference sequence). The CDR3: CASGTGVNYGYTF. CDR3 bases: TGTGCCAGCGGGACAGGGGTAAACTATGGCTACACCTTC.

The chain has TRBV27 and TRBJ2-7; a weak D match, TRBD1 (6 bases). Germline V gene lookup returns CDR1 MNHEY and CDR2 SMNVEV (reference sequence). Trimming pared 7 bases from V and 2 bases from J, leaving 15 bases between. This CDR3 contains 14 residues. The CDR3 region is CASTRRQATYEQYF. The CDR3 coding sequence is TGTGCCAGCACCAGAAGACAGGCAACCTACGAGCAGTACTTC.

With respect to this clone: One base away lies a much larger clone, so this may be a sequencing read error. The chain carries TRBV9 and TRBJ1-1; 10 bases fit TRBD1. J gave up 2 bases and V 2 bases, and 0 bases lay outside the gene matches. The CDR3 length is 14 residues. In germline, CDR1 is SGDLS, CDR2 YYNGEE. The CDR3 loop is CASSVTGGNTEAFF. The CDR3 DNA is TGTGCCAGCAGCGTGACAGGGGGCAACACTGAAGCTTTCTTT. The whole variable domain, filled in from reference TRBV9 and TRBJ1-1, reads DSGVTQTPKHLITATGQRVTLRCSPRSGDLSVYWYQQSLDQGLQFLIQYYNGEERAKGNILERFSAQQFPDLHSELNLSSLELGDSALYFCASSVTGGNTEAFFGQGTRLTVV.

With regard to this clone: No conserved phenylalanine or tryptophan ends this CDR3, so it is likely a read error. The DNA is left out, because the CDR3 cannot be placed on it with certainty; the CDR3 is given as TCRdb lists it. The gene calls are TRBV6-5 and TRBJ2-7; the table calls TRBD2, which could not be checked here. Germline CDR1 and CDR2: MNHEY and SVGAGI. The CDR3 length equals 14 residues, ends included. The CDR3 loop reads CASSYSMGLAGESL.

In nucleotides, the CDR3 is TGTGCCAGTACCCCTAGGGGGGGAGCACCACCCTACGAGCAGTACTTC. Encoded protein: CASTPRGGAPPYEQYF. V usage is TRBV19 and J usage is TRBJ2-7, with D possibly matching TRBD2 (7 bases). Germline loops: CDR1 LNHDA, CDR2 SQIVND (reference sequence). V gave up 7 bases and J gave up 2 bases, with 21 bases separating them. The CDR3 extends over 16 amino acids.

The V call is TRBV24-1, the J call TRBJ2-3; 10 positions match TRBD2. The junction had 10 bases not matched to a gene; V was cut back by 6 bases and J by 2 bases. CDR1 and CDR2 from the germline V gene are KGHDR and SFDVKD. This CDR3 is built from 17 residues. CDR3 sequence (DNA): TGTGCCACCAGTCGAGCGGGGGGGCTAATTTTCACAGATACGCAGTATTTT. Encoded protein: CATSRAGGLIFTDTQYF.